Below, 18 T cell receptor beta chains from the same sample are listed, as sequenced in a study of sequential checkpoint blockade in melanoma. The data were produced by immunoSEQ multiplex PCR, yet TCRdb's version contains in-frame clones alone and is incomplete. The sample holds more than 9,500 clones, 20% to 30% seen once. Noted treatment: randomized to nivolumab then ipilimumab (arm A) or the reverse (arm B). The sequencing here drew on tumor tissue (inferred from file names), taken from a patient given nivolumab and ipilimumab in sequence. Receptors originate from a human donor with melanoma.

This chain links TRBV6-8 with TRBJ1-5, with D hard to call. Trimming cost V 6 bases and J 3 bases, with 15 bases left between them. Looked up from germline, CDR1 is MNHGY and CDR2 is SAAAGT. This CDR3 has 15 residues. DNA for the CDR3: TGTGCCAGCAGCCAGGCAGGCAGGCCCAATCAGCCCCAGCATTTT. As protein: CASSQAGRPNQPQHF.

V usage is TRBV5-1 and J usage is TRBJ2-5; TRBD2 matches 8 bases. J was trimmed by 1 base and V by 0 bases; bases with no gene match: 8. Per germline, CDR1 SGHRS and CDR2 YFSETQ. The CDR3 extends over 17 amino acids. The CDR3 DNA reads TGCGCCAGCAGCTTGGTGTGGGCGGGGGGCTTCCAAGAGACCCAGTACTTC. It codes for CASSLVWAGGFQETQYF.

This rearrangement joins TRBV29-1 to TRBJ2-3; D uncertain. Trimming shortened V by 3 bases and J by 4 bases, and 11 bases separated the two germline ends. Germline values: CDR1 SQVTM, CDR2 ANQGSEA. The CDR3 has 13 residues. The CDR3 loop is CSVDWGSPDTQYF. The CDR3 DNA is TGCAGCGTTGACTGGGGAAGCCCAGATACGCAGTATTTT.

The CDR3 DNA sequence: TGTGCCAGCAGCTTGGAGGGCAGCCCTCGGTATGGCTACACCTTC. Its protein product is CASSLEGSPRYGYTF. The chain recombines TRBV11-3 with TRBJ1-2; D ambiguous. This CDR3 is built from 15 residues. Germline-derived CDR1 and CDR2 are SGHNT and YENEEA. V lost 3 bases, J lost 5 bases, and 16 bases lay in between.

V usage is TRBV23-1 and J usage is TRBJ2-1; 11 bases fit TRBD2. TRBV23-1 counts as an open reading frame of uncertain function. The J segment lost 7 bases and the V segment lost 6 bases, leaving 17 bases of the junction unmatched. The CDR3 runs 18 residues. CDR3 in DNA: TGCGCCAGCAGCCACCCATCGGTTCTAGCGGGGGGTTATAATGAGCAGTTCTTC. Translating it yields CASSHPSVLAGGYNEQFF.

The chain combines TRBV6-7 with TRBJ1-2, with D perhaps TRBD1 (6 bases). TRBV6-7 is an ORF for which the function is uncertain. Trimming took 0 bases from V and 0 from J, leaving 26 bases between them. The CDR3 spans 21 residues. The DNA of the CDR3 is TGTGCCAGCAGTTACTCGAATGGCATAGTGGACAGTCGGTTAGCTAACTATGGCTACACCTTC. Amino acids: CASSYSNGIVDSRLANYGYTF.

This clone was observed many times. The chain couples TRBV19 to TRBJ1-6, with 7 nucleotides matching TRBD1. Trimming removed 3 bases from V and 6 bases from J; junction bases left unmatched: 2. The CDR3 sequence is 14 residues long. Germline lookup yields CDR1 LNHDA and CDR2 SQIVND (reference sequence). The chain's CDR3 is CASSIGQANSPLHF. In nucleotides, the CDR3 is TGTGCCAGTAGTATTGGACAGGCTAATTCACCCCTCCACTTT.

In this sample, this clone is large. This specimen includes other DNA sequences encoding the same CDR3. CDR3 nucleotide sequence: TGTGCCAGCAGTTATGGGACCGGGGAGCTGTTTTTT. Translation: CASSYGTGELFF. The V and J genes are TRBV6-8 and TRBJ2-2; no reliable D call. V was pared by 3 bases and J by 5 bases, with 4 bases between. The CDR3 is 12 amino acids. Germline lookup yields CDR1 MNHGY and CDR2 SAAAGT.

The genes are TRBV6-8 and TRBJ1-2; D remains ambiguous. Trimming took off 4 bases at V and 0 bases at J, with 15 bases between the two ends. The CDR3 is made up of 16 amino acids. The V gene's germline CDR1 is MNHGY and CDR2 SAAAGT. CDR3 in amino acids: CASSFFEGSTNYGYTF. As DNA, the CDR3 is TGTGCCAGCAGTTTCTTCGAGGGATCCACTAACTATGGCTACACCTTC.

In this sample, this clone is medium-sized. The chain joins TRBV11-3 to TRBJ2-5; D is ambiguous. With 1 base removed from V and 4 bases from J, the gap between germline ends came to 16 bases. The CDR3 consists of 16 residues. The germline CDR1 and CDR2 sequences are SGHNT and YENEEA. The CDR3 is CASSLGGQPPLETQYF. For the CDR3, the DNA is TGTGCCAGCAGCTTAGGTGGCCAGCCCCCGCTAGAGACCCAGTACTTC.

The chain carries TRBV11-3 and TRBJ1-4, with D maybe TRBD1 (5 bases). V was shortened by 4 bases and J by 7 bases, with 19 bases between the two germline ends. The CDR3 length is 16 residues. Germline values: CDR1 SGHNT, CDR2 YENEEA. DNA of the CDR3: TGTGCCAGCAGCTCCGGTCTGGTGGCGAGGGGTGAAAAACTGTTTTTT. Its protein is CASSSGLVARGEKLFF.

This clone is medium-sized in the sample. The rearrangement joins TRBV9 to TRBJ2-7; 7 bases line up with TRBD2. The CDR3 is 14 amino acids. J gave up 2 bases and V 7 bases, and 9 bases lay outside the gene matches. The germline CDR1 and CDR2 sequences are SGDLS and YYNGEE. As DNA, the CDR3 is TGTGCCAGCGCCGGGGCTAGCGGAACCTACGAGCAGTACTTC. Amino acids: CASAGASGTYEQYF. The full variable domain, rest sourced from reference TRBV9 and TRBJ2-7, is DSGVTQTPKHLITATGQRVTLRCSPRSGDLSVYWYQQSLDQGLQFLIQYYNGEERAKGNILERFSAQQFPDLHSELNLSSLELGDSALYFCASAGASGTYEQYFGPGTRLTVT.

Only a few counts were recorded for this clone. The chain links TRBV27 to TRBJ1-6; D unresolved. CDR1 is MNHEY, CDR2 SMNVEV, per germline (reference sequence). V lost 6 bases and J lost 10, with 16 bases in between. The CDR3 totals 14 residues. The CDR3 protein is CASRLGGPESPLHF. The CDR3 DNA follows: TGTGCCAGCAGACTTGGAGGTCCAGAATCACCCCTCCACTTT.

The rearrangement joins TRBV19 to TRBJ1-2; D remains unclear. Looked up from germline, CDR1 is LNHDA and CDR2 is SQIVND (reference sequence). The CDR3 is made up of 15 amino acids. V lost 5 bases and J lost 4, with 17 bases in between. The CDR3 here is CASSPGSASAYGYTF. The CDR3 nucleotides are TGTGCCAGTAGTCCCGGGTCTGCCAGCGCCTATGGCTACACCTTC.

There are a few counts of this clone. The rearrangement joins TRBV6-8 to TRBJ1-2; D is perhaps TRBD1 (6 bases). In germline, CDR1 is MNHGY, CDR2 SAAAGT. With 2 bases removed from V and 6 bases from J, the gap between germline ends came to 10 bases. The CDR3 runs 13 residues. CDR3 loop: CASSYGQSNGYTF. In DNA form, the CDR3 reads TGTGCCAGCAGTTACGGACAGTCCAATGGCTACACCTTC.

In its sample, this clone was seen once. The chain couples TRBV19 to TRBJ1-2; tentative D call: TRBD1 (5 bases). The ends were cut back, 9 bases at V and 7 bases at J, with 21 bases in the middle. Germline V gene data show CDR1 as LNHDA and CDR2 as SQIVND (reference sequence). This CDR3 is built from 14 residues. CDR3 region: CASNRDSFGVGYTF. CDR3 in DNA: TGTGCCAGCAATAGAGACAGTTTTGGTGTTGGCTACACCTTC.

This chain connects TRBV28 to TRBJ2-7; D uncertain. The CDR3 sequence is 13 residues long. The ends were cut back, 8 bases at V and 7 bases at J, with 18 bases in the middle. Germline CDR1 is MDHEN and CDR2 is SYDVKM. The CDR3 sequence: CASSLGPVREQYF. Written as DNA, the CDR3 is TGTGCCAGCTCCCTAGGGCCCGTAAGGGAGCAGTACTTC.

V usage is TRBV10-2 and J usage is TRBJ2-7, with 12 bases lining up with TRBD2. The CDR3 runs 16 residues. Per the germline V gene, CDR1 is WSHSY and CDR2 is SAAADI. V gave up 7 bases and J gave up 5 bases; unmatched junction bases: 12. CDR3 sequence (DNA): TGCGCCAGCACAGTTCTAGCGGGGGGGCCATTGAACGAGCAGTACTTC. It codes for CASTVLAGGPLNEQYF.